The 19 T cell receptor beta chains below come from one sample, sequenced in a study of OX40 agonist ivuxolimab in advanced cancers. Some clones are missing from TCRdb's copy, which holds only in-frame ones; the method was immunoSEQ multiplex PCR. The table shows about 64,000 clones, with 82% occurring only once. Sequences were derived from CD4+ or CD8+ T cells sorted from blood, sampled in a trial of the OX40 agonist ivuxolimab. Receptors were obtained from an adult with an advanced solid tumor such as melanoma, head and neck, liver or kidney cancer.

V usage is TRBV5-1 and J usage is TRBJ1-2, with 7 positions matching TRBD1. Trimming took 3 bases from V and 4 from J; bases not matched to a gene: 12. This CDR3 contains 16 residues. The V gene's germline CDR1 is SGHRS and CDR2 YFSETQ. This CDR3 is CASSSGTAESLYGYTF. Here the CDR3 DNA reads TGCGCCAGCAGCTCGGGGACAGCAGAAAGCCTCTATGGCTACACCTTC.

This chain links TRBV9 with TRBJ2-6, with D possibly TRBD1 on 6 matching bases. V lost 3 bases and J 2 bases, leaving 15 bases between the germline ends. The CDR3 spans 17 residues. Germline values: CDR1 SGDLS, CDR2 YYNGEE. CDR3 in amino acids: CASSGGRGLAGANVLTF. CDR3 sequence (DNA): TGTGCCAGCAGCGGTGGAAGGGGGTTGGCTGGGGCCAACGTCCTGACTTTC.

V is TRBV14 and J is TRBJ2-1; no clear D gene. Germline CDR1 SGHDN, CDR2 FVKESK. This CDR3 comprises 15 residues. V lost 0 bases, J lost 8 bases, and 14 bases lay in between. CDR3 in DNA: TGTGCCAGCAGCCAAGATGGTACAAATGAGGATGAGCAGTTCTTC. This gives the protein CASSQDGTNEDEQFF. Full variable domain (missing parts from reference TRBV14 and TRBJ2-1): EAGVTQFPSHSVIEKGQTVTLRCDPISGHDNLYWYRRVMGKEIKFLLHFVKESKQDESGMPNNRFLAERTGGTYSTLKVQPAELEDSGVYFCASSQDGTNEDEQFFGPGTRLTVL.

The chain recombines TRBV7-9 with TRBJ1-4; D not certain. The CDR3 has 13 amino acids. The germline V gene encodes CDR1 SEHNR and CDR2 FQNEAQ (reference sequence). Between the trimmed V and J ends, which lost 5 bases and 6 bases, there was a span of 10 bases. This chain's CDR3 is CASSLMEDEKLFF. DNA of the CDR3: TGTGCCAGCAGCCTAATGGAGGATGAAAAACTGTTTTTT.

In DNA form, the CDR3 reads TGTGCCAGCAGAGCTAGCGGGACATCCTACGAGCAGTACTTC. Protein product: CASRASGTSYEQYF. The V gene is TRBV6-5, the J gene TRBJ2-7, with TRBD2 identical over 9 bases. CDR1 is MNHEY and CDR2 is SVGAGI in the germline V gene. The J segment lost 1 base and the V segment lost 6 bases, leaving 4 bases of the junction unmatched. The CDR3 runs to 14 residues.

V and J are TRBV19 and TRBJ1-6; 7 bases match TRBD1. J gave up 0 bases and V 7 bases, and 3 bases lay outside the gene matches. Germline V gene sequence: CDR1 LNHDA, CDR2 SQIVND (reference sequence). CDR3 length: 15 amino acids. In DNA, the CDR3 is TGTGCCAGTAAGAGGGACAGCTCCTATAATTCACCCCTCCACTTT. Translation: CASKRDSSYNSPLHF. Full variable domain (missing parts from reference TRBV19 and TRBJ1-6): DGGITQSPKYLFRKEGQNVTLSCEQNLNHDAMYWYRQDPGQGLRLIYYSQIVNDFQKGDIAEGYSVSREKKESFPLTVTSAQKNPTAFYLCASKRDSSYNSPLHFGNGTRLTVT.

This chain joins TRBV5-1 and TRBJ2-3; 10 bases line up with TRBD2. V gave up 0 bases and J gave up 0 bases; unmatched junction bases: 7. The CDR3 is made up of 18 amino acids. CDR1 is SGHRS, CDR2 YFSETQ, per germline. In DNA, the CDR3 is TGCGCCAGCAGCTTGGGTCGGCGGACTAGCGGTAGCACAGATACGCAGTATTTT. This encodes CASSLGRRTSGSTDTQYF.

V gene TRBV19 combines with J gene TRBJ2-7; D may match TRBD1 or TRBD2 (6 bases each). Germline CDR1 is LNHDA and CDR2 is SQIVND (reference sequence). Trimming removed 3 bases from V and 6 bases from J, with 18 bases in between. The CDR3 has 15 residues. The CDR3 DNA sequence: TGTGCCAGTAGTATTGCTTCGGGGGCTGGGTTCGAGCAGTACTTC. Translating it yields CASSIASGAGFEQYF.

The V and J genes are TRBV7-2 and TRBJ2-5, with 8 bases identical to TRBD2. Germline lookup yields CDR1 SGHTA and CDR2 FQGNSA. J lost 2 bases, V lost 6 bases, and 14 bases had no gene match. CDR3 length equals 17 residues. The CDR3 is CASRRALSSGPQETQYF. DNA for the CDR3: TGTGCCAGCAGACGAGCGTTGTCTAGCGGGCCTCAAGAGACCCAGTACTTC.

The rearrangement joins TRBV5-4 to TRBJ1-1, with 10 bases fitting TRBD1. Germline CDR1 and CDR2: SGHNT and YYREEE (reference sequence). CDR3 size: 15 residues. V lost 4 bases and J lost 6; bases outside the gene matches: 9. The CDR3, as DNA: TGTGCCAGCAGCAACTCCCGAGGACAGGGGGCTGAAGCTTTCTTT. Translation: CASSNSRGQGAEAFF.

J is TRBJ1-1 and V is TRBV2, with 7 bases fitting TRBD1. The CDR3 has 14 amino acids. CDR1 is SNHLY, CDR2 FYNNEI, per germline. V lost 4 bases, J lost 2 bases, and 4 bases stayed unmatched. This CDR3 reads CASSAGTANTEAFF. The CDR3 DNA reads TGTGCCAGCAGTGCGGGGACAGCCAACACTGAAGCTTTCTTT.

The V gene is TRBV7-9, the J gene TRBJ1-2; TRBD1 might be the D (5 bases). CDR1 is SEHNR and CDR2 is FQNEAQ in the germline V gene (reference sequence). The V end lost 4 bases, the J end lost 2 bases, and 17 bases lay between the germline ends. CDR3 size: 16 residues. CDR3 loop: CASSSYPSGGNYGYTF. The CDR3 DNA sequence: TGTGCCAGCAGCTCTTACCCCAGCGGGGGGAACTATGGCTACACCTTC.

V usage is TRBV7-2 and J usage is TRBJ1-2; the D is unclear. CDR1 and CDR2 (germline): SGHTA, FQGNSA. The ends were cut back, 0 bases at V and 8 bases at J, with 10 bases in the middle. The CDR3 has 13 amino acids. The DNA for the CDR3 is TGTGCCAGCAGCTTAGCGGTGGATCGGGGCTACACCTTC. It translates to CASSLAVDRGYTF.

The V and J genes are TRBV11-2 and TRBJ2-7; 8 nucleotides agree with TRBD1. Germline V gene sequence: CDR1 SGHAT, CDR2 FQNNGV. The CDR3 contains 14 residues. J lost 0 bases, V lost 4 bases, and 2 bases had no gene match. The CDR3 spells CASSSGQGSYEQYF. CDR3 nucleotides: TGTGCCAGCAGCTCCGGACAGGGCTCCTACGAGCAGTACTTC.

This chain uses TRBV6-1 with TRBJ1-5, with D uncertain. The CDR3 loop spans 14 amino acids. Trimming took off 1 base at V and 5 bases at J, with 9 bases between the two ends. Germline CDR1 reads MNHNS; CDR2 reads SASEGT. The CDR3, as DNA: TGTGCCAGCAGTGAAGTAACAAGCGATCAGCCCCAGCATTTT. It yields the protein CASSEVTSDQPQHF.

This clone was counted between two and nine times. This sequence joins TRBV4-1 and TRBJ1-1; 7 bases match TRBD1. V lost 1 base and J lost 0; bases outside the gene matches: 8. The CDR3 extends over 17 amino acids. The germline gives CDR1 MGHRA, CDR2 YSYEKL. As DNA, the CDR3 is TGCGCCAGCAGCCAAGGAGTTAAACAGGGGTTGAACACTGAAGCTTTCTTT. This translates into CASSQGVKQGLNTEAFF.

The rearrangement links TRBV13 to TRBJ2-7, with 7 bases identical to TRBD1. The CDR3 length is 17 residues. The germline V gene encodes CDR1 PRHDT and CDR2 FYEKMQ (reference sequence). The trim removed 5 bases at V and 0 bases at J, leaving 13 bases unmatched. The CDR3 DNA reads TGTGCCAGCAGCCCCATCCCCAGGACAGGAAGCTCCTACGAGCAGTACTTC. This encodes CASSPIPRTGSSYEQYF.

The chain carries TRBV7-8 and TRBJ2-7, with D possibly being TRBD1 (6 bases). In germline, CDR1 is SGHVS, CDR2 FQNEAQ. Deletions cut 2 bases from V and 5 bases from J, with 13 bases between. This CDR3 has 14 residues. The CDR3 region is CASSLSWGLDEQYF. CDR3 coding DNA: TGTGCCAGCAGCTTAAGTTGGGGGCTTGACGAGCAGTACTTC.

CDR3 in DNA: TGTGCCAGTGGGCTAGCGGGAGGACTCAATGAGCAGTTCTTC. As protein: CASGLAGGLNEQFF. V is TRBV19 and J is TRBJ2-1, with 11 bases that match TRBD2. V gave up 8 bases and J gave up 6 bases; unmatched junction bases: 6. Germline values: CDR1 LNHDA, CDR2 SQIVND (reference sequence). CDR3 length: 14 residues.